This T cell receptor (beta chain) was captured in a study of CD8 T cells in Susac syndrome. Both CD4+ and CD8+ T cells were negatively isolated, and TEMRA cells underwent FACS enrichment. Per germline, CDR1 SGHAT and CDR2 FQNNGV. V was clipped by 5 bases and J by 5 bases; unmatched bases: 4. This CDR3 has 13 residues. RNA in amounts of about 0.45 to 1 ug was reverse transcribed with random hexamers. TCRdb reprocessed the immunoSEQ multiplex PCR reads with MiXCR, giving one entry per CDR3 protein. The sample lists 140,000 or so distinct CDR3 sequences; about 94% were seen once. The receptor was derived from a human donor with Susac syndrome. The sequencing input was CD4+ T cells from PBMCs. The chain combines TRBV11-2 with TRBJ2-5; 8 nucleotides line up with TRBD1. The CDR3: CASSPDRGETQYF. The CDR3 DNA reads as TGTGCCAGCAGCCCCGACAGGGGCGAGACCCAGTACTTC.